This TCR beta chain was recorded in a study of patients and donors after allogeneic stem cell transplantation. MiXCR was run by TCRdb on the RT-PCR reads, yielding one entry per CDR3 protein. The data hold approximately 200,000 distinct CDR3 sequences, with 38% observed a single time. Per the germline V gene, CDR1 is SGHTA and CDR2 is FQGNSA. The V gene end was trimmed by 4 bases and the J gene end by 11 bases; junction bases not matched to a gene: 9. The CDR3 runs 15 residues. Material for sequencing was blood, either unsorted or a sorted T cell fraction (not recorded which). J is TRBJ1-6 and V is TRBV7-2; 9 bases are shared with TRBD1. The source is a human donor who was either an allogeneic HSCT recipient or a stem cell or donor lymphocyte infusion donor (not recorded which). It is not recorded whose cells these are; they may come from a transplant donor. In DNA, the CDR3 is TGTGCCAGCAGCTCGCCGGGACAGGGTTCTCCACCCCTCCACTTT. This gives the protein CASSSPGQGSPPLHF.